This TCR beta chain stems from a study of T cell repertoires in cytomegalovirus infection. Overall study context: It was recently identified HLA-C-restricted and well-studied HLA-B-restricted CMV epitopes that the study used. Both a matching HLA type and CMV infection were indicated by public TCR beta signatures. Findings of the study overall: HLA-C-restricted, CMV-specific TCR beta clonotypes were dominant ex vivo.

This clonotype was found a few times. The antigen is unknown. V was shortened by 6 bases and J by 4 bases, with 16 bases between the two germline ends. The CDR3 is 15 amino acids. Germline assignment: CDR1 MNHEY and CDR2 SMNVEV (reference sequence). TCRdb itself ran the reads through MiXCR, one entry per CDR3 protein. The table includes about a million distinct CDR3 sequences, around 31% detected once. The chain has TRBV27 and TRBJ2-1; possibly TRBD1 or TRBD2 for D (6 bases each). This TCR derives from a human donor in good health (CMV status not recorded). Some clones in this sample may be carry-over from other donors' samples. Sequencing used cultured CD8+ T cells from PBMCs, obtained from culture after CMV antigen stimulation. The CDR3 DNA reads as TGTGCCAGCAGCGAGGGGGGAACGCCGTACAATGAGCAGTTCTTC. Translated: CASSEGGTPYNEQFF.